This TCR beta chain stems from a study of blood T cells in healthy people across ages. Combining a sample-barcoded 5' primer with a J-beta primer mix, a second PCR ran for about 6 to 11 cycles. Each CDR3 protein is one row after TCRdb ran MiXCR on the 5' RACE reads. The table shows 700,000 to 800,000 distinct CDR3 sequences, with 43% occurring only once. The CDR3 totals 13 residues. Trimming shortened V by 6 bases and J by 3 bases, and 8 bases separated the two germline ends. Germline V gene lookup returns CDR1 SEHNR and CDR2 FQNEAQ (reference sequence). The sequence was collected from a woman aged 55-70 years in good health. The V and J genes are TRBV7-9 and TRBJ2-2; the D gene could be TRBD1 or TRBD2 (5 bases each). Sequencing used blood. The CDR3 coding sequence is TGTGCCAGCAGTCTGGGGGACACCGGGGAGCTGTTTTTT. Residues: CASSLGDTGELFF.